Listed here are 28 T cell receptor beta chains from one sample, sequenced in a study of regulatory T cells in long-lasting Graves disease. Both iRepertoire HTBI primers and Arm-PCR of CDR3 regions were used to build the TCR beta libraries. TCRdb passed the multiplex PCR reads through MiXCR, listing each CDR3 protein once. The sample has under 450,000 distinct CDR3 sequences, 20% to 25% seen once. Time point reported: persistent/refractory GD, antithyroid drugs over 5 years with positive TRAb. Generation of the TCR library employed RNA extracted from PBMCs. Here the sequenced sample was peripheral blood mononuclear cells (PBMCs), taken when the disease was refractory, from a patient treated with antithyroid drugs. Every receptor here comes from a woman in her thirties or forties with Graves disease.

This clonotype was recorded at least ten times. V gene TRBV12-3 or TRBV12-4 combines with J gene TRBJ2-5, with D maybe TRBD2 (5 bases). Between the trimmed V and J ends, which lost 6 bases and 7 bases, there was a span of 18 bases. There are 14 residues in the CDR3. The CDR3 reads CASSQSRIEGTQYF. The CDR3 DNA follows: TGTGCCAGCAGCCAGAGTAGGATAGAGGGGACCCAGTACTTC.

In regard to this clonotype: This may stem from a read error, because a much larger clone lies one nucleotide away. The CDR3 protein is CASSHGQVQPSRLFF. The CDR3 DNA sequence: TGTGCCAGCAGTCACGGACAGGTCCAACCTAGTAGACTGTTTTTT. The chain couples TRBV27 to TRBJ1-4; 7 bases match TRBD1. CDR1 and CDR2 (germline): MNHEY, SMNVEV (reference sequence). This CDR3 has 15 amino acids. The junction had 16 bases not matched to a gene; V was cut back by 5 bases and J by 13 bases.

In this sample, this clonotype turned up many times. This sequence joins TRBV12-3 or TRBV12-4 and TRBJ2-5, with D perhaps TRBD1 or TRBD2 (5 bases each). Trimming cost V 3 bases and J 4 bases, with 15 bases left between them. The CDR3 is 15 amino acids. The CDR3 protein is CASSFFGAGRETQYF. CDR3 nucleotide sequence: TGTGCCAGCAGTTTTTTCGGGGCAGGGCGAGAGACCCAGTACTTC.

This clonotype was observed a handful of times. The chain couples TRBV28 to TRBJ1-5, with D perhaps TRBD1 (6 bases). The CDR3 is made up of 16 amino acids. V was trimmed by 8 bases and J by 0 bases, leaving 17 bases between them. Germline V gives CDR1 MDHEN, CDR2 SYDVKM. CDR3: CASRRGGRSSNQPQHF. In nucleotides, the CDR3 is TGTGCCAGCCGACGGGGGGGGCGAAGTAGCAATCAGCCCCAGCATTTT.

This clonotype was recorded many times. The chain carries TRBV11-2 and TRBJ2-5, with no clear D. V lost 6 bases to trimming and J lost 2 bases, with 10 bases between them. The length of the CDR3 is 13 residues. The germline V gene has CDR1 SGHAT and CDR2 FQNNGV. The CDR3 nucleotides read TGTGCCAGCAGTTCCCAACCACAAGAGACCCAGTACTTC. Translating gives CASSSQPQETQYF.

The chain recombines TRBV12-3 or TRBV12-4 with TRBJ1-1; TRBD1 matches at 8 bases. The junction had 11 bases not matched to a gene; V was cut back by 6 bases and J by 5 bases. The CDR3 runs 15 residues. The CDR3 DNA sequence: TGTGCCAGCAGCCGGGGACAGGCCATGCGAACTGAAGCTTTCTTT. This gives the protein CASSRGQAMRTEAFF.

This chain connects TRBV7-9 to TRBJ1-1; TRBD1 matches at 10 bases. The germline CDR1 and CDR2 sequences are SEHNR and FQNEAQ (reference sequence). The CDR3 contains 13 residues. V was clipped by 7 bases and J by 6 bases; unmatched bases: 5. The CDR3 DNA follows: TGTGCCAGCACCCGACAGGGGGCCTCTGAAGCTTTCTTT. Translating it yields CASTRQGASEAFF.

This clonotype has at least ten counts. The rearrangement joins TRBV2 to TRBJ1-6; the match to TRBD1 covers 7 bases. CDR1 and CDR2 (germline): SNHLY, FYNNEI. The V segment lost 7 bases and the J segment 7 bases; nucleotides outside the gene matches: 10. CDR3 length: 15 amino acids. This CDR3 is CASNGDSHPNSPLHF. The CDR3 DNA is TGTGCCAGCAACGGGGACAGCCACCCAAATTCACCCCTCCACTTT. Full variable domain (outside the CDR3, taken from reference TRBV2 and TRBJ1-6): EPEVTQTPSHQVTQMGQEVILRCVPISNHLYFYWYRQILGQKVEFLVSFYNNEISEKSEIFDDQFSVERPDGSNFTLKIRSTKLEDSAMYFCASNGDSHPNSPLHFGNGTRLTVT.

Comment on this clonotype: This could be a read error, since a much larger clone is one nucleotide away. The chain is built from TRBV29-1 and TRBJ1-1, with D tentatively TRBD1 (5 bases). CDR3 length equals 15 residues. From germline, CDR1 is SQVTM and CDR2 ANQGSEA. The CDR3 protein is CSVEVRGKRGTGAFF. The CDR3 DNA sequence: TGCAGCGTTGAAGTCCGGGGGAAGAGAGGCACTGGAGCTTTCTTT. Full variable domain (rest looked up from reference TRBV29-1 and TRBJ1-1): SAVISQKPSRDICQRGTSLTIQCQVDSQVTMMFWYRQQPGQSLTLIATANQGSEATYESGFVIDKFPISRPNLTFSTLTVSNMSPEDSSIYLCSVEVRGKRGTGAFFGQGTRLTVV.

The J gene is TRBJ1-3, the V gene TRBV3-1; D not resolved. Germline V gene data show CDR1 as LGHDT and CDR2 as YNNKEL (reference sequence). V lost 0 bases and J lost 0, with 12 bases in between. There are 17 residues in the CDR3. CDR3 residues: CASSQDPWASSGNTIYF. CDR3 nucleotide sequence: TGTGCCAGCAGCCAAGATCCATGGGCCTCCTCTGGAAACACCATATATTTT. Combining the CDR3 with reference TRBV3-1 and TRBJ1-3 gives the whole variable domain DTAVSQTPKYLVTQMGNDKSIKCEQNLGHDTMYWYKQDSKKFLKIMFSYNNKELIINETVPNRFSPKSPDKAHLNLHINSLELGDSAVYFCASSQDPWASSGNTIYFGEGSWLTVV.

At least ten counts were recorded for this clonotype. The chain has TRBV11-2 and TRBJ2-1, with TRBD2 as a possible D gene (5 bases). Germline V gives CDR1 SGHAT, CDR2 FQNNGV. This CDR3 comprises 14 residues. Deletions cut 5 bases from V and 4 bases from J, with 12 bases between. CDR3 nucleotides: TGTGCCAGCAGCCCCGGACTCCGGTACAATGAGCAGTTCTTC. Translation: CASSPGLRYNEQFF.

This clonotype was seen a single time. A much larger clone lies a single base off, so this may be a read error. This chain connects TRBV7-8 to TRBJ2-4, with 7 bases lining up with TRBD2. CDR3 size: 14 residues. J gave up 8 bases and V 0 bases, and 4 bases lay outside the gene matches. Germline CDR1 reads SGHVS; CDR2 reads FQNEAQ. CDR3 sequence: CASSLAGRGDIQYF. As DNA, the CDR3 is TGTGCCAGCAGCTTAGCGGGCCGGGGGGACATTCAGTACTTC.

This clonotype was seen a few times. This chain links TRBV7-3 with TRBJ2-5; D possibly corresponds to TRBD2 (5 bases). Trimming took 5 bases from V and 4 from J, leaving 14 bases between them. The CDR3 is 14 residues long. Looked up from germline, CDR1 is SGHTA and CDR2 is FQGTGA. The CDR3 region has the DNA TGTGCCAGCAGCAGCCTGGCGGCGGGAGAGACCCAGTACTTC. Encoded protein: CASSSLAAGETQYF. The entire variable domain, with the rest obtained from reference TRBV7-3 and TRBJ2-5, is as follows: GAGVSQTPSNKVTEKGKYVELRCDPISGHTALYWYRQSLGQGPEFLIYFQGTGAADDSGLPNDRFFAVRPEGSVSTLKIQRTERGDSAVYLCASSSLAAGETQYFGPGTRLLVL.

For this clonotype: Relative to the germline gene, one junction end is altered; a read error may explain this. This chain joins TRBV28 and TRBJ1-6, with D perhaps matching TRBD1 (5 bases). Germline-derived CDR1 and CDR2 are MDHEN and SYDVKM. This CDR3 has 10 residues. CDR3 sequence: CASSQTPPGF. Here the CDR3 DNA reads TGTGCCAGCAGTCAAACCCCCCCAGGGTTC.

Points on this clonotype: A clone one base away is much larger, so this may be a read error. The J gene is TRBJ2-7, the V gene TRBV7-3, with TRBD1 matching over 11 bases. Germline V CDR1 and CDR2: SGHTA, FQGTGA. CDR3 size: 16 residues. For the CDR3, the DNA is TGTGCCGGCAGCTTAAGTAATGGGACAGGGGGCTACGAGCAGTACTTC. Protein product: CAGSLSNGTGGYEQYF.

This clonotype was observed at least ten times. The V and J genes are TRBV20-1 and TRBJ2-7, with TRBD2 matching 8 bases. Germline CDR1 DFQATT, CDR2 SNEGSKA (reference sequence). The J segment lost 3 bases and the V segment lost 5 bases, leaving 9 bases of the junction unmatched. This CDR3 has 14 residues. The CDR3 DNA is TGCAGTGCTCGAAAGCGGGAGCCTCGCTACGAGCAGTACTTC. Translating it yields CSARKREPRYEQYF.

The chain joins TRBV4-1 to TRBJ2-5; D might be TRBD1 (5 bases). The CDR3 is 13 residues long. V was cut by 2 bases and J by 5 bases, with 9 bases left in between. Germline CDR1 reads MGHRA; CDR2 reads YSYEKL. CDR3 region: CASSQPGLETQYF. The DNA for the CDR3 is TGCGCCAGCAGCCAACCAGGGCTGGAGACCCAGTACTTC.

This clonotype came up many times. The chain joins TRBV11-2 to TRBJ1-1, with 7 bases matching TRBD1. This CDR3 contains 15 residues. V lost 1 base and J lost 8; bases outside the gene matches: 10. In germline, CDR1 is SGHAT, CDR2 FQNNGV. The CDR3 region is CASSLGTGAWMEAFF. The DNA of the CDR3 is TGTGCCAGCAGCTTAGGAACAGGGGCGTGGATGGAAGCTTTCTTT.

This clonotype was observed a few times. The V call is TRBV28, the J call TRBJ2-5, with 7 bases that match TRBD1. The CDR3 sequence is 13 residues long. The J segment lost 2 bases and the V segment lost 8 bases, leaving 5 bases of the junction unmatched. From germline, CDR1 is MDHEN and CDR2 SYDVKM. CDR3 nucleotide sequence: TGTGCCAGCGTAGACAGGGTTCAAGAGACCCAGTACTTC. Its protein is CASVDRVQETQYF.

The table lists this clonotype with a few counts. This chain joins TRBV2 and TRBJ2-2, with 13 bases that match TRBD2. CDR1 is SNHLY, CDR2 FYNNEI, per germline. Unmatched junction bases numbered 12, after V lost 4 bases and J lost 7 bases. The CDR3 covers 18 residues. The CDR3 DNA follows: TGTGCCAGCAGTGTGTCCTCCGGACTAGCGGGAGAGGGCGGGGAGCTGTTTTTT. Protein sequence: CASSVSSGLAGEGGELFF. Supplemented by reference TRBV2 and TRBJ2-2, the full variable domain reads EPEVTQTPSHQVTQMGQEVILRCVPISNHLYFYWYRQILGQKVEFLVSFYNNEISEKSEIFDDQFSVERPDGSNFTLKIRSTKLEDSAMYFCASSVSSGLAGEGGELFFGEGSRLTVL.

This clonotype has only a few counts. This chain uses TRBV3-1 with TRBJ1-1, with D unresolved. This CDR3 is built from 17 residues. V was trimmed by 3 bases and J by 4 bases, leaving 21 bases between them. Per the germline V gene, CDR1 is LGHDT and CDR2 is YNNKEL (reference sequence). For the CDR3, the DNA is TGTGCCAGCAGCCAGCTACCCTTGGACGCTTCTACCACTGAAGCTTTCTTT. Translation gives CASSQLPLDASTTEAFF. Drawing the rest from reference TRBV3-1 and TRBJ1-1, the complete variable domain is DTAVSQTPKYLVTQMGNDKSIKCEQNLGHDTMYWYKQDSKKFLKIMFSYNNKELIINETVPNRFSPKSPDKAHLNLHINSLELGDSAVYFCASSQLPLDASTTEAFFGQGTRLTVV.

The table lists this clonotype with many counts. This chain uses TRBV2 with TRBJ2-7; 7 bases agree with TRBD2. V dropped 2 bases and J dropped 5; count of bases not matched to a gene: 6. Per the germline V gene, CDR1 is SNHLY and CDR2 is FYNNEI. This CDR3 comprises 14 residues. CDR3 DNA: TGTGCCAGCAGTGAAACAGCGGGAAGCCACGAGCAGTACTTC. It codes for CASSETAGSHEQYF.

This clonotype was seen a few times. The chain links TRBV20-1 to TRBJ2-5; TRBD2 agrees at 8 bases. The CDR3 length is 17 residues. Germline CDR1 reads DFQATT; CDR2 reads SNEGSKA (reference sequence). With V trimmed by 0 bases and J by 2 bases, 11 bases remained unmatched. The CDR3 region has the DNA TGCAGTGCTAGAGATCCGGGTAGCGGGATACGACAAGAGACCCAGTACTTC. It codes for CSARDPGSGIRQETQYF.

Many counts were recorded for this clonotype. The V call is TRBV20-1, the J call TRBJ1-2, with D uncertain. Looked up from germline, CDR1 is DFQATT and CDR2 is SNEGSKA (reference sequence). The CDR3 extends over 14 amino acids. Trimming stripped 1 base from V and 8 bases from J, with 17 bases between. The CDR3 DNA reads TGCAGTGCTAGAGTGGCGGACCCCCCGACGGGCTACACCTTC. Protein sequence: CSARVADPPTGYTF.

The CDR3 spells CASRTQDYEQYF. The CDR3 nucleotides are TGTGCCAGCAGAACACAAGATTATGAGCAGTACTTC. This chain joins TRBV27 and TRBJ2-7; no reliable D call. CDR3 length: 12 residues. With 6 bases removed from V and 7 bases from J, the gap between germline ends came to 13 bases. The germline CDR1 and CDR2 sequences are MNHEY and SMNVEV (reference sequence).

The CDR3 reads CASSPTRFNANTGELFF. The CDR3 DNA sequence: TGTGCCAGCAGCCCAACTAGATTTAACGCGAACACCGGGGAGCTGTTTTTT. V gene TRBV7-8 combines with J gene TRBJ2-2, with a possible D match to TRBD2 (5 bases). This CDR3 comprises 17 residues. V was cut by 5 bases and J by 0 bases, with 16 bases left in between. Germline V gene sequence: CDR1 SGHVS, CDR2 FQNEAQ.

The genes are TRBV6-2 or TRBV6-3 and TRBJ1-1, with D unresolved. Germline V lookup: CDR1 MNHEY, CDR2 SVGEGT. The CDR3 consists of 13 residues. V was trimmed by 11 bases and J by 0 bases, leaving 13 bases between them. This chain's CDR3 is CAGKDPLNTEAFF. DNA of the CDR3: TGTGCCGGTAAGGACCCCCTGAACACTGAAGCTTTCTTT.

This clonotype was found many times. The chain recombines TRBV2 with TRBJ2-3; a weak D match, TRBD2 (5 bases). This CDR3 is 14 amino acids long. The germline gives CDR1 SNHLY, CDR2 FYNNEI. The V gene lost 8 bases and the J gene lost 4 bases, with 16 bases spanning the gap. Written as DNA, the CDR3 is TGTGCCAGCCAAACTAGTTATTGGGCAGATACGCAGTATTTT. It is translated as CASQTSYWADTQYF.